This TCR beta chain was documented in a study of glioma-infiltrating T cells after dendritic cell vaccination (dated by TCRdb to 2015 to 2016). About the study as a whole: The cohort included 15 or so glioblastoma patients drawn from Phase I and II dendritic cell vaccination trials, of whom 9 were newly diagnosed and 6 had recurrent disease. Between the early 2000s and the early 2010s, patients were given autologous tumor lysate-pulsed dendritic cell vaccination. The vaccine consisted of monocyte-derived dendritic cells cultured less than 9 days with IL-4 and GM-CSF, then pulsed overnight with autologous tumor lysate. Three intradermal dendritic cell vaccine injections were administered to patients at biweekly intervals in the arm below the axilla. Tumor-infiltrating lymphocyte content was quantified and tumor and blood repertoires were compared in dendritic cell-vaccinated glioblastoma patients by deep sequencing of TCR beta CDR3 regions. TCR sequencing metrics, including TIL content and tumor-blood repertoire overlap, were correlated with survival after dendritic cell vaccination. The study at large found these results: The cohort was small and heterogeneous, with few patients having full blood and tumor sets and even fewer initial-recurrent tumor pairs. The three-group TCR overlap response model was characterized as speculative, and prospective validation of the model was stated to be required. After dendritic cell vaccination, a higher estimated pretreatment TIL content predicted longer time to progression and overall survival. TCR clonality showed no direct relationship with survival, which suggests that a diverse polyclonal response may matter.

Comments on this clone: This clone's antigen is unknown. No much larger clone exists at a distance of one base, and base qualities are not known.

The immunoSEQ assay amplified TCRB CDR3 regions from about 2 micrograms of genomic DNA, or from all available DNA when less than that amount was available. The multiplex PCR employed 60 forward primers targeting TCR V beta segments and 13 reverse primers targeting J beta segments. To estimate reads per starting template, synthetic control templates were spiked into each sample at limiting dilution. The Illumina HiSeq System generated sequencing reads of 87 bp. Per the authors' processing: PCR and sequencing errors were removed by merging closely related sequences with a nearest neighbor algorithm. TCR overlap was measured as the percentage of unique tumor TCR beta sequences also present in the same patient's peripheral blood. TCRdb mirrors the immuneACCESS table, restricted to in-frame sequences. Some clones are absent from its copies; in checked studies, under half trace to an unresolved V gene, and the reason for the others is unknown. V and J calls and clone size are as listed in that table; D and trimming were resolved from the DNA. The sample includes about 73,000 clones, with 82% observed a single time. The ten top clones hold 2.1% of the sample.

Trimmed from V: 4 bases; trimmed from J: 8 bases; junction bases lacking a gene match: 6. CDR1 and CDR2 were assigned from the germline V gene as SGDLS and YYNGEE. The cysteine opens and the phenylalanine closes a CDR3 of 13 amino acids. CDR3 DNA only is kept here, 39 bases in frame from base 1. Patients were selected for having adequate residual fresh-frozen tumor tissue and more than two years of available survival data. Molecular status otherwise varied across the glioblastoma patients, but none of them carried an isocitrate dehydrogenase mutation. PBMC were collected before vaccination, two weeks after the third vaccination, and at tumor progression if progression occurred. The Qiagen DNeasy Blood extraction Kit was used for extraction of genomic DNA.

This sequence was found in a human donor with glioblastoma. Here the sequenced sample was blood, taken before dendritic cell vaccination. The chain is assembled from TRBV9 and TRBJ1-2, with 9 middle bases fitting TRBD1. Here is the DNA: TGTGCCAGCAGCACCCGGACAGGGGACGGCTACACCTTC. This gives the protein CASSTRTGDGYTF.